This TCR beta chain was obtained from a study of T cell responses to AZD1222 COVID-19 vaccine. Study observations and caveats: White British ancestry dominated among donors, who included more females, and clonal diversity was possibly underestimated. CD4 TCRs associated with vaccination spanned spike, dominating at 160-218 and 743-854. Only five or six AZD1222 recipients were seropositive at baseline. Unmutated variant regions are reportedly targeted by nearly half of spike-specific TCRs.

The table came from immunoSEQ multiplex PCR; TCRdb's copy has only in-frame clones and leaves some out. The sample consists of 90,000 to 100,000 clones, 88% of them appearing once. About this clone itself: Its antigen remains unknown.

Germline loops: CDR1 SGDLS, CDR2 YYNGEE. Trimming stripped 4 bases from V and 4 bases from J, with 12 bases between. The CDR3 is 13 residues long. This chain links TRBV9 with TRBJ2-7; perhaps TRBD2 as D (5 bases). The sequencing here drew on peripheral blood, taken 28 days after the second AZD1222 dose. The origin of this receptor is an adult who received the AZD1222 COVID-19 vaccine. CDR3 residues: CASSPTGNYEQYF. CDR3 nucleotides: TGTGCCAGCAGCCCTACGGGGAATTACGAGCAGTACTTC.